This passage covers 19 T cell receptor beta chains from one sample sequenced in a study of human T cells and chemical hapten exposure. TCRdb passed the RACE reads through MiXCR, listing each CDR3 protein once. The sample lists under 450,000 distinct CDR3 sequences, about 6.3% seen once, with about 5% in the top ten. Time point denoted: patch test 2, 6 weeks after DPC sensitization. The treatment denotes: therapeutic diphenylcyclopropenone sensitization with weekly scalp DPC. Sequencing was performed on whole blood, taken in connection with sensitization to the hapten diphenylcyclopropenone (DPC). These receptor sequences come from a woman under 30 with alopecia areata. Some clones in this sample may be carry-over from other donors' samples.

V usage is TRBV20-1 and J usage is TRBJ2-5, with D unresolved. V shed 3 bases and J shed 4 bases, with 6 bases lying between them. This CDR3 spans 11 amino acids. Germline V lookup: CDR1 DFQATT, CDR2 SNEGSKA (reference sequence). CDR3 sequence reads: CSARALETQYF. The DNA for the CDR3 is TGCAGTGCTAGGGCCTTAGAGACCCAGTACTTC.

The sample holds many counts of this clonotype. The chain employs TRBV7-9 and TRBJ1-1; 9 positions match TRBD1. Germline V gives CDR1 SEHNR, CDR2 FQNEAQ (reference sequence). This CDR3 region has 15 residues. V lost 3 bases to trimming and J lost 5 bases; unmatched junction nucleotides: 7. In DNA, the CDR3 is TGTGCCAGCAGCTTGTTTTTGGACAGGGGTACTGAAGCTTTCTTT. It is translated as CASSLFLDRGTEAFF. The full variable domain, rest sourced from reference TRBV7-9 and TRBJ1-1, is DTGVSQNPRHKITKRGQNVTFRCDPISEHNRLYWYRQTLGQGPEFLTYFQNEAQLEKSRLLSDRFSAERPKGSFSTLEIQRTEQGDSAMYLCASSLFLDRGTEAFFGQGTRLTVV.

This clonotype was observed many times. The chain is built from TRBV18 and TRBJ1-1, with D unclear. Trimming left V 1 base short and J 1 base short, with 7 bases between. Germline V gene sequence: CDR1 KGHSH, CDR2 LQKENI. The CDR3 sequence is 14 residues long. CDR3 DNA sequence: TGTGCCAGCTCACCACGAGTCGGGAACACTGAAGCTTTCTTT. The encoded protein is CASSPRVGNTEAFF.

In this sample, this clonotype turned up a few times. The chain couples TRBV27 to TRBJ1-2; perhaps TRBD1 as D (5 bases). Germline V gene data show CDR1 as MNHEY and CDR2 as SMNVEV (reference sequence). This CDR3 is built from 14 residues. V was clipped by 0 bases and J by 2 bases, with 7 bases between them. CDR3 DNA sequence: TGTGCCAGCAGTTTATCTCGGGGCAACTATGGCTACACCTTC. Its protein product is CASSLSRGNYGYTF.

The chain links TRBV5-6 to TRBJ1-2, with 7 bases lining up with TRBD1. The germline V gene has CDR1 SGHDT and CDR2 YYEEEE. CDR3 size: 14 residues. V was pared by 0 bases and J by 8 bases, with 7 bases of the junction left unmatched. CDR3 in amino acids: CASSLGPDRVGYTF. The CDR3 DNA reads TGTGCCAGCAGCTTGGGCCCCGACAGGGTCGGCTACACCTTC.

This clonotype was detected only a few times. The chain couples TRBV9 to TRBJ2-3; 9 nucleotides agree with TRBD1. The CDR3 totals 16 residues. Germline V gene sequence: CDR1 SGDLS, CDR2 YYNGEE. The V and J ends lost 4 bases and 2 bases, in that order; junction bases with no gene match: 8. The DNA of the CDR3 is TGTGCCAGCAGCCAGTCACAGGGGGCCAACACAGATACGCAGTATTTT. Residues: CASSQSQGANTDTQYF.

This clonotype appeared a few times. V is TRBV28 and J is TRBJ2-7; TRBD2 aligns across 8 bases. V lost 7 bases, J lost 4 bases, and 6 bases stayed unmatched. Germline V lookup: CDR1 MDHEN, CDR2 SYDVKM. The CDR3 runs 13 residues. The CDR3 spells CASKIGGAYEQYF. In DNA form, the CDR3 reads TGTGCCAGCAAAATCGGGGGGGCTTACGAGCAGTACTTC.

This clonotype was counted only a few times. This rearrangement joins TRBV28 to TRBJ1-5, with 10 bases identical to TRBD1. CDR1 is MDHEN, CDR2 SYDVKM, per germline. The J segment lost 6 bases and the V segment lost 1 base, leaving 3 bases of the junction unmatched. The CDR3 contains 15 residues. CDR3 DNA sequence: TGTGCCAGCAGTTTATCAGGGACAGGGGTTCAGCCCCAGCATTTT. Translation: CASSLSGTGVQPQHF.

Many counts were recorded for this clonotype. The V gene is TRBV7-2, the J gene TRBJ1-1; D may be TRBD1 (6 bases). The V gene's germline CDR1 is SGHTA and CDR2 FQGNSA. This CDR3 has 15 residues. V was clipped by 2 bases and J by 4 bases, with 14 bases between them. This chain's CDR3 is CASSLPGQAITEAFF. DNA of the CDR3: TGTGCCAGCAGCTTACCGGGACAAGCGATCACTGAAGCTTTCTTT.

The sample holds a few counts of this clonotype. This chain joins TRBV20-1 and TRBJ2-7; 7 bases align to TRBD1. Per germline, CDR1 DFQATT and CDR2 SNEGSKA (reference sequence). Losses at the gene ends were 4 bases for V and 6 bases for J; bases not matched to a gene: 6. The CDR3 is 12 residues long. The CDR3 DNA reads TGCAGTGCTACCCAGGGGGTTCTCGAGCAGTACTTC. It yields the protein CSATQGVLEQYF.

This chain links TRBV2 with TRBJ2-2, with 8 bases aligning to TRBD2. This CDR3 is 16 amino acids long. Germline assignment: CDR1 SNHLY and CDR2 FYNNEI. V dropped 5 bases and J dropped 0; count of bases not matched to a gene: 5. The CDR3 reads CASSWEAGANTGELFF. As DNA, the CDR3 is TGTGCCAGCAGTTGGGAAGCGGGGGCGAACACCGGGGAGCTGTTTTTT.

The rearrangement joins TRBV3-1 to TRBJ2-2; a weak D match, TRBD1 (5 bases). The CDR3 extends over 16 amino acids. Germline V gene lookup returns CDR1 LGHDT and CDR2 YNNKEL (reference sequence). Trimming cost V 7 bases and J 1 base, with 16 bases left between them. The CDR3 is CASNMRQSLNTGELFF. CDR3 sequence (DNA): TGTGCCAGCAATATGAGACAGTCATTGAACACCGGGGAGCTGTTTTTT.

This clonotype has at least ten counts. This chain joins TRBV12-3 or TRBV12-4 and TRBJ1-2; 7 bases match TRBD1. After removal of 2 bases from V and 6 bases from J, the junction contained 3 bases not matched to a gene. The CDR3 extends over 13 amino acids. CDR3 nucleotide sequence: TGTGCCAGCAGTTTAACTACAGGGGATGGCTACACCTTC. Protein: CASSLTTGDGYTF.

This clonotype occurred many times. The rearrangement links TRBV4-1 to TRBJ2-3, with TRBD1 identical over 7 bases. The CDR3 contains 16 residues. CDR1 is MGHRA and CDR2 is YSYEKL in the germline V gene. V lost 4 bases and J lost 3; bases outside the gene matches: 10. CDR3: CASSPIGGAETDTQYF. The CDR3 nucleotides read TGCGCCAGCAGCCCAATAGGGGGCGCGGAAACAGATACGCAGTATTTT.

This clonotype occurred many times. This sequence joins TRBV12-3 or TRBV12-4 and TRBJ1-2; 7 positions agree with TRBD1. V lost 3 bases, J lost 4 bases, and 11 bases stayed unmatched. The CDR3 is 16 residues long. CDR3 nucleotide sequence: TGTGCCAGCAGTTTTACCGGGGGCAGGGGGAGCTATGGCTACACCTTC. It codes for CASSFTGGRGSYGYTF.

This clonotype showed up many times. This rearrangement joins TRBV15 to TRBJ1-5; D unclear. V was cut by 0 bases and J by 2 bases, with 14 bases left in between. This CDR3 comprises 17 residues. CDR1 LNHNV and CDR2 YYDKDF come from the germline V gene (reference sequence). This CDR3 reads CATSRDLGEGGNQPQHF. The CDR3 DNA sequence: TGTGCCACCAGCAGAGATCTTGGGGAGGGAGGCAATCAGCCCCAGCATTTT. The entire variable domain, with the rest obtained from reference TRBV15 and TRBJ1-5, is as follows: DAMVIQNPRYQVTQFGKPVTLSCSQTLNHNVMYWYQQKSSQAPKLLFHYYDKDFNNEADTPDNFQSRRPNTSFCFLDIRSPGLGDTAMYLCATSRDLGEGGNQPQHFGDGTRLSIL.

This clonotype was seen more than once but under ten times. The gene calls are TRBV28 and TRBJ1-1; the D gene is possibly TRBD1 (6 bases). The germline V and J ends were trimmed by 2 bases and 0 bases, with 19 bases remaining between them. The germline V gene encodes CDR1 MDHEN and CDR2 SYDVKM. This CDR3 region has 18 residues. In nucleotides, the CDR3 is TGTGCCAGCAGTTTAGGGGGCACCGTAACAGGTGTGAACACTGAAGCTTTCTTT. This gives the protein CASSLGGTVTGVNTEAFF.

In its sample, this clonotype was seen a few times. The J gene is TRBJ1-3, the V gene TRBV29-1; the match to TRBD1 covers 9 bases. V was clipped by 3 bases and J by 3 bases; unmatched bases: 6. Germline V lookup: CDR1 SQVTM, CDR2 ANQGSEA. The CDR3 length is 15 residues. In DNA form, the CDR3 reads TGCAGCGTTGAGTTGGGGACAGGGATTGGAAACACCATATATTTT. Translating it yields CSVELGTGIGNTIYF.

In its sample, this clonotype was seen many times. The chain couples TRBV4-3 to TRBJ1-1; D ambiguous. This CDR3 is 14 amino acids long. The V gene's germline CDR1 is LGHNA and CDR2 YSLEER. Trimming removed 1 base at V and 1 base at J, with 7 bases between. CDR3 DNA: TGCGCCAGCAGCCAAGTTAGGCAGAACACTGAAGCTTTCTTT. The encoded protein is CASSQVRQNTEAFF.